This T cell receptor beta chain was found in a study of beta chain features in type 1 diabetes. Overall study results and limits: Fewer insertions but more deletions were seen at VDJ junctions in type 1 diabetes patients. A greater similarity of naive, central memory and Treg TCRB repertoires was seen among patients than among healthy donors. Shorter TCRB CDR3s, moderately but significantly so, marked every one of the four CD4+ subsets in Type 1 diabetes patients.

Since all of the isolated RNA was reverse transcribed, expressed TCRB transcripts were what got sequenced. The table came from immunoSEQ multiplex PCR; TCRdb's copy has only in-frame clones and leaves some out. The sample includes over 600,000 clones, over 10% of them seen just once. As for this clone: The antigen is not known.

Researchers reported sorting CD4+ naive, central memory, regulatory and stem cell-like memory cells via CD45RO/CCR7/CD25/CD127/CD95/CD27. Germline V gene data show CDR1 as LGHNA and CDR2 as YSLEER. The CDR3 contains 15 residues. Trimming left V 0 bases short and J 5 bases short, with 13 bases between. The specimen sequenced was naive CD4+ T cells from blood. The chain joins TRBV4-3 to TRBJ2-5; D is unresolved. This TCR derives from a man in his thirties or forties with type 1 diabetes. The DNA for the CDR3 is TGCGCCAGCAGCCAAGACTTCGGGTCTTTGGAGACCCAGTACTTC. Its protein product is CASSQDFGSLETQYF.